The following is a T cell receptor beta chain sequence with its context. Other DNA sequences of this sample code for an identical CDR3. Replicate PCRs for sorted subsets used around 200 ng DNA; this equaled 25,000 to 30,000 T cell genomes. Repertoires were generated with immunoSEQ multiplex PCR, while TCRdb's copy carries only in-frame clones and drops some. The sample has 1.6 million or so clones; about 98.5% are singletons. The V gene's germline CDR1 is SGHRS and CDR2 YFSETQ. The CDR3 consists of 15 residues. The ends lost 0 bases at V and 5 bases at J; junction bases unmatched: 3. This entry is derived from a study of shared clonotypes between healthy human individuals.

Sequencing input: naive CD4+ T cells sorted from blood. The subset denotes: CD45RA+ positively selected. This receptor was identified in a man aged 25-40 years in good health. The chain combines TRBV5-1 with TRBJ2-5; the match to TRBD1 covers 11 bases. The CDR3 DNA reads TGCGCCAGCAGCTTGGAAGGGACAGGGGGGGAGACCCAGTACTTC. Translating gives CASSLEGTGGETQYF.